These 13 T cell receptor beta chains were all obtained from the same sample, sequenced in a study of prognosis after radiotherapy for stage I lung cancer (dated by TCRdb to the early 2020s). TCRdb lists the instrument as Illumina HiSeq 3000. Two rounds of multiplex PCR were used to amplify the TCR beta CDR3 region from genomic DNA. The first PCR round used primers specific to each TRBV and TRBJ gene, with sequences filed in Chinese patent CN105087789A. TCRdb trimmed public reads at Q25 via fastp, called clones via MiXCR and kept in-frame beta chains. One record per CDR3 amino acid sequence lists the most common genes and DNA. Here the sample has about 51,000 distinct CDR3 sequences; about 37% occur a single time. Approximately 8.3% of the sample lies in the top ten. Sequenced material: PBMCs, taken before or after stereotactic body radiation therapy (not recorded which). The source is a donor at least 50 years old with non-small cell lung cancer.

The chain carries TRBV5-1 and TRBJ2-2; the D gene is possibly TRBD1 (6 bases). Trimming took off 4 bases at V and 6 bases at J, with 22 bases between the two ends. Per the germline V gene, CDR1 is SGHRS and CDR2 is YFSETQ. The CDR3 is 17 residues long. The CDR3 protein is CASSLASGHGRSGELFF. Written as DNA, the CDR3 is TGCGCCAGCAGCCTGGCCTCGGGACATGGGAGATCCGGGGAGCTGTTTTTT.

This clonotype was recorded many times. The gene calls are TRBV12-3 or TRBV12-4 and TRBJ2-1; either TRBD1 or TRBD2 may fit D (5 bases each). The CDR3 spans 15 residues. Trimming left V 3 bases short and J 6 bases short, with 15 bases between. The CDR3 region has the DNA TGTGCCAGCAGTTTTATCCGGGACCGAAGCAATGAGCAGTTCTTC. It translates to CASSFIRDRSNEQFF.

This clonotype has a count of ten or more. The chain employs TRBV14 and TRBJ2-5; a weak D match, TRBD2 (7 bases). Germline V CDR1 and CDR2: SGHDN, FVKESK. There are 13 residues in the CDR3. The V gene lost 3 bases and the J gene lost 5 bases, with 10 bases spanning the gap. CDR3: CASSQRGGETQYF. CDR3 nucleotides: TGTGCCAGCAGCCAGAGGGGGGGGGAGACCCAGTACTTC. Full variable domain (outside the CDR3, taken from reference TRBV14 and TRBJ2-5): EAGVTQFPSHSVIEKGQTVTLRCDPISGHDNLYWYRRVMGKEIKFLLHFVKESKQDESGMPNNRFLAERTGGTYSTLKVQPAELEDSGVYFCASSQRGGETQYFGPGTRLLVL.

Of note for this clonotype: One base separates it from a far larger clone, so it is likely a read error. This rearrangement joins TRBV7-8 to TRBJ1-1, with a possible D match to TRBD1 (6 bases). This CDR3 spans 15 amino acids. V was trimmed by 7 bases and J by 0 bases, leaving 15 bases between them. Germline V CDR1 and CDR2: SGHVS, FQNEAQ. CDR3 protein: CASISSTGLNTEAFF. CDR3 in DNA: TGTGCCAGCATCAGTTCGACAGGCCTGAACACTGAAGCTTTCTTT.

Comments on this clonotype: This likely traces to a read error, being one base from a far larger clone. This chain uses TRBV20-1 with TRBJ2-4; D may be TRBD2 (6 bases). Germline CDR1 reads DFQATT; CDR2 reads SNEGSKA (reference sequence). This CDR3 region has 10 residues. Here the CDR3 reads CSAELARVFF. CDR3 sequence (DNA): TGCAGTGCCGAACTAGCCCGAGTGTTCTTC.

This chain joins TRBV20-1 and TRBJ1-3; a weak D match, TRBD1 (5 bases). Germline V gene sequence: CDR1 DFQATT, CDR2 SNEGSKA (reference sequence). Trimming pared 0 bases from V and 1 base from J, leaving 13 bases between. This CDR3 region has 16 residues. The CDR3 DNA sequence: TGCAGTGCTAGAGAACTCGGGGGGGTTTCTGGAAACACCATATATTTT. Its protein is CSARELGGVSGNTIYF.

Many counts were recorded for this clonotype. The gene calls are TRBV20-1 and TRBJ2-3; TRBD2 aligns across 12 bases. The length of the CDR3 is 15 residues. J lost 5 bases, V lost 4 bases, and 7 bases had no gene match. Germline CDR1 DFQATT, CDR2 SNEGSKA (reference sequence). CDR3 region: CSAIRLAGEKDTQYF. The CDR3 bases are TGCAGTGCTATAAGACTAGCGGGAGAAAAAGATACGCAGTATTTT.

This clonotype was counted ten times or more. The V gene is TRBV2, the J gene TRBJ1-1; 7 bases map to TRBD1. In germline, CDR1 is SNHLY, CDR2 FYNNEI. The CDR3 loop spans 12 amino acids. The junction had 6 bases not matched to a gene; V was cut back by 7 bases and J by 7 bases. The CDR3 nucleotides read TGTGCCAGCACAGGACAGGTCGATGAAGCTTTCTTT. This gives the protein CASTGQVDEAFF.

With regard to this clonotype: This clone may be a read error of a much larger clone one base away. The V and J genes are TRBV11-3 and TRBJ2-5, with 7 bases fitting TRBD2. There are 15 residues in the CDR3. Germline V CDR1 and CDR2: SGHNT, YENEEA. The J segment lost 8 bases and the V segment lost 0 bases, leaving 9 bases of the junction unmatched. CDR3 region: CASSLDLPGLDTQYF. The CDR3 coding sequence is TGTGCCAGCAGCTTAGATCTGCCAGGACTAGATACCCAGTACTTC.

This clonotype was detected many times. CDR3 nucleotides: TGCGCCAGCAGCAACCGGGGGGCGGGAGGTGCAGATACGCAGTATTTT. It encodes CASSNRGAGGADTQYF. The chain combines TRBV4-3 with TRBJ2-3; 8 positions match TRBD2. The germline CDR1 and CDR2 sequences are LGHNA and YSLEER. This CDR3 contains 16 residues. V shed 5 bases and J 4 bases; nucleotides not matched to a gene: 11.

This clonotype came up many times. The chain couples TRBV5-1 to TRBJ2-1, with D unresolved. V gave up 0 bases and J gave up 7 bases, with 14 bases separating them. The CDR3 sequence is 15 residues long. The germline CDR1 and CDR2 sequences are SGHRS and YFSETQ. CDR3 loop: CASSLGSQRLNEQFF. CDR3 bases: TGCGCCAGCAGCTTGGGGTCTCAGAGGTTGAATGAGCAGTTCTTC.

The genes are TRBV19 and TRBJ1-2; 9 nucleotides agree with TRBD1. The CDR3 runs to 15 residues. Germline lookup yields CDR1 LNHDA and CDR2 SQIVND (reference sequence). Losses at the gene ends were 3 bases for V and 2 bases for J; bases not matched to a gene: 4. The CDR3 here is CASSMGQGRNYGYTF. For the CDR3, the DNA is TGTGCCAGTAGTATGGGACAGGGAAGGAACTATGGCTACACCTTC.

To note about this clonotype: This likely traces to a read error, being one base from a far larger clone. The chain joins TRBV6-4 to TRBJ2-2, with D possibly TRBD1 on 6 matching bases. V was trimmed by 5 bases and J by 7 bases, leaving 17 bases between them. This CDR3 spans 15 amino acids. Germline CDR1 MRHNA, CDR2 SNTAGT. CDR3 sequence (DNA): TGTGCCAGCAGTTACTTCCGGACAGTGGGCGGGGAGCTGTTTTTT. Its protein is CASSYFRTVGGELFF.